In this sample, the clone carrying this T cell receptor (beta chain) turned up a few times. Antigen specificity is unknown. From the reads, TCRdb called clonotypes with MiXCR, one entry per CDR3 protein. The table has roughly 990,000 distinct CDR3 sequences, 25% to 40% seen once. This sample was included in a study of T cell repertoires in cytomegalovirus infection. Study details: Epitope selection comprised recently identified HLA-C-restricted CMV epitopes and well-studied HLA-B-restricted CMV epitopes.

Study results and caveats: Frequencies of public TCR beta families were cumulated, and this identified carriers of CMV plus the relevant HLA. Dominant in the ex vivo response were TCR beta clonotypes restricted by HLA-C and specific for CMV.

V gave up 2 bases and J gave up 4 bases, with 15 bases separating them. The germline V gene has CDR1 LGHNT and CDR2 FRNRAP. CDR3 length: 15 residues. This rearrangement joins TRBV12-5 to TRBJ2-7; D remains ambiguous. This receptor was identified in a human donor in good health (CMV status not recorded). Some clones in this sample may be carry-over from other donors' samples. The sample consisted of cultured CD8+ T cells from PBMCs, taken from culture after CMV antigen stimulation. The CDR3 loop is CASGLPLPGNYEQYF. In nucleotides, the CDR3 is TGTGCTAGTGGTTTGCCCCTCCCGGGCAATTACGAGCAGTACTTC.